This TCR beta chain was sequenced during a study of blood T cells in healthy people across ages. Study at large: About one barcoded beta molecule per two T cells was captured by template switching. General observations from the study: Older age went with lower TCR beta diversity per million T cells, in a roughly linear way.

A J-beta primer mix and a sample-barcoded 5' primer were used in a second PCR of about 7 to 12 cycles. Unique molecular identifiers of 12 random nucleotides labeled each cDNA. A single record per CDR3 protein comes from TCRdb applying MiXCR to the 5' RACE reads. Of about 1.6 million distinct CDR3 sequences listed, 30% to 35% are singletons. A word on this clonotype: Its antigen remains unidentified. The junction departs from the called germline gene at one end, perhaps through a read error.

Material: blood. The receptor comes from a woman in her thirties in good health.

CDR3: CAGSGTGSSTDTQYF. As DNA, the CDR3 is TGCGCCGGCAGTGGGACAGGGTCTAGCACAGATACGCAGTATTTT. This sequence joins TRBV10-1 and TRBJ2-3; 9 positions match TRBD1. CDR1 and CDR2 from the germline V gene are WNHNN and SYGVQD (reference sequence). The CDR3 runs 15 residues.